This T cell receptor beta chain was found in a study of blood T cells in healthy people across ages. Study-wide findings and caveats: Estimated diversity across one million T cells was deemed an underestimate. Significant beta diversity loss was already apparent by age approximately 40, declining roughly linearly.

As regards this clonotype: Its antigen is not known.

V was clipped by 4 bases and J by 4 bases, with 14 bases between them. Germline V gene lookup returns CDR1 SGHRS and CDR2 YFSETQ. The CDR3 sequence is 14 residues long. It was with a sample-barcoded 5' primer and a J-beta primer mix that a second PCR of roughly 7 to 12 cycles was run. Each cDNA molecule was tagged by a template-switch adaptor that had 12 random nucleotides. Every sample gave at least 2.5 million paired-end reads containing CDR3. One entry per CDR3 protein, called by TCRdb with MiXCR from the 5' RACE reads. This table holds around 1,700,000 distinct CDR3 sequences, roughly 30% found once.

Sequenced: blood. V and J are TRBV5-1 and TRBJ1-1, with D maybe TRBD1 (5 bases). This TCR derives from a woman aged 25 to 39 in good health. In nucleotides, the CDR3 is TGCGCCAGCAGCGCTAGTCGGGGCAGCACTGAAGCTTTCTTT. It translates to CASSASRGSTEAFF.